The sequence of this T cell receptor beta chain was determined in a study of beta chain features in type 1 diabetes (dated by TCRdb to between 2018 and 2020). Describing the broader study: Mean age, gender distribution, total cell number and subset yield did not differ between patients and healthy donors. A total of over 95,000,000 sorted cells were examined across all samples, and RNA yield correlated strongly with the number of cells per subset. In the study, TCRB repertoires of sorted circulating CD4+ T cell subsets from recently diagnosed type 1 diabetes patients were compared with those of matched healthy donors. Whereas all 30 or so donors provided naive and central memory subsets, regulatory and stem cell-like memory subsets were isolated from just 8 patients and about 8 healthy donors.

A note on this clone: The antigen it recognizes is unknown. There are no base qualities to consult, and no much larger clone falls within one base.

Results and caveats for the whole study, not just this receptor: Only small numbers of individuals were included in the HLA sub-analyses, which left unresolved whether HLA type had any influence on TCRB rearrangement. Fewer insertions and more nucleotide deletions at VDJ recombination sites were observed in patients with type 1 diabetes, implying thymic rearrangement abnormalities. Because cDNA was sequenced instead of genomic DNA, activated cells with high expression could be over-represented, although the groups did not differ in activation or CD3 levels. Naive, central memory and regulatory TCRB repertoires appeared to be more alike among patients than among healthy donors. PCR might favor shorter templates, but patient and control samples were amplified and corrected together, so any skew would affect both groups equally. Type 1 diabetes patients showed a moderate but significant shortening of TCRB CDR3 length in all four CD4+ subsets.

Each donor gave one peripheral blood draw, around 100 mL on average, collected into heparinised tubes. Using a panel that included CD45RO, CCR7, CD25, CD127, CD95 and CD27, naive, central memory, regulatory and stem cell-like memory CD4+ T cells were sorted on a BD FACSAria II. All sorted populations exceeded 95% purity. PBMCs were isolated right away by Lymphoprep density gradient centrifugation and were stained directly, without culture. Samples were stained and sorted in pairs, with one healthy donor and one patient per experiment, so that batch effects were minimized. The entire amount of isolated RNA was reverse transcribed using the High Capacity cDNA Reverse Transcription Kit, so the sequenced TCRB transcripts were expressed ones. Naive, central memory and regulatory T cell samples underwent deep immunoSEQ sequencing, averaging around 3.6 million total reads per sample. After sorted cells were lysed in RLT buffer, RNA was extracted with DNase-treated RNeasy Micro or Mini kits, with the choice depending on cell number. Each cell subset was processed separately to prevent cross-contamination, with patient and healthy donor samples processed together. The immunoSEQ multiplex PCR was used to amplify TCRB sequences from cDNA, generating 87-bp fragments that spanned the CDR3 region. Amplicons were sequenced on the Illumina HiSeq platform. In the authors' own workflow: Synthetic template baselines were used to correct PCR bias computationally, reads within Hamming distance 2 were collapsed, and singletons that could not be merged were discarded. Reads were aligned against IMGT so that V, D and J genes, CDR3 length and insertions or deletions at six rearrangement sites could be assigned. Within each subset, clonotype counts were normalized to sorted cell number, and only after that were true diversity and Gini coefficients computed with the tcR R package. The overlap coefficient, calculated on TCRB nucleotide sequences, was used to measure repertoire sharing. Out-of-frame TCRB sequences from naive cells were analyzed as a proxy for the pre-selection repertoire. As stored in TCRdb, this immuneACCESS dataset retains in-frame rearrangements with V and J assigned. A fraction of the clones does not appear; measured against another copy, unresolved V genes explain less than half of the discrepancy, and the remainder lacks a known reason. The D gene and trimming were derived from the DNA, and the V and J assignments and clone size from that table. Across this sample there are hundreds of thousands of clones, with about 10% seen only once. The ten largest clonotypes hold roughly 0.046% of the sample.

The material sequenced was naive CD4+ T cells from blood. The cell subset or site label corresponds to: true naive CD4+ T cells. The sequence came from a young woman in good health.

Read as DNA, the sequence is TGTGCCAGCAGCTTAGTGTCAGGGCGGGAGTTAAACGAGCAGTACTTC. Translated, this is CASSLVSGRELNEQYF. The sequence is built from TRBV7-2 and TRBJ2-7, with 7 bases aligning to TRBD2. The CDR3 has 16 amino acids, counting the end cysteine and phenylalanine. The sequence is cut down to CDR3 DNA, 48 bases in frame from base 1. From a lookup of the germline V gene, CDR1 and CDR2 are SGHTA and FQGNSA. Trimming removed 1 base from V and 5 bases from J; the gene matches leave 11 bases unexplained.